Listed below are T cell receptor beta chains from one sample, sequenced in a study of blood T cell repertoires in COVID-19. Libraries were prepared by immunoSEQ multiplex PCR; TCRdb keeps only in-frame clonotypes and omits some of them. This sample has approximately 250,000 clones, with approximately 90% found just once. The sequenced material came from PBMCs or T cells enriched from blood (not recorded which). Receptors originate from a woman younger than 45 who had recovered from COVID-19. Both conserved end residues are part of each CDR3. The order of the fields is V gene, clone size, J gene, CDR3 protein. Size values are once, few and many counts, or a class for expanded clones, and some rows have none.

TRBV7-7	-	TRBJ2-1	CASSLEVGQVSYNEQFF
TRBV4-3	-	TRBJ2-7	CASSQEFRPGDEQYF
TRBV11-2	-	TRBJ2-1	CASSLSGRVFNEQFF
TRBV9	-	TRBJ2-1	CASSETDSSYNEQFF
TRBV7-6	-	TRBJ2-3	CASSLGNEGATDTQYF
TRBV19	-	TRBJ1-2	CASSIAIDYGYTF
TRBV18	-	TRBJ1-4	CASSLGREEKLFF
TRBV7-2	-	TRBJ2-7	CASSSPRDRGIYEQYF
TRBV7-9	-	TRBJ2-1	CASSLYAGAGPSSYNEQFF
TRBV11-2	-	TRBJ1-6	CASSLRGRGGGSPLHF
TRBV28	-	TRBJ2-5	CASSSSTSGRIGTQYF
TRBV6-4	-	TRBJ2-7	CASSLLAGGYEQYF
TRBV28	-	TRBJ2-2	CASSTWASGSFAGELFF
TRBV6-4	-	TRBJ1-1	CASRPQGWDTEAFF
TRBV24-1	-	TRBJ2-1	CATSVGTSARSYNEQFF
TRBV4-2	-	TRBJ2-7	CASSHEVGSGSYEQYF
TRBV29-1	-	TRBJ1-1	CSGDRGTEAFF
TRBV20-1	-	TRBJ2-3	CSASEDSHTDTQYF
TRBV28	-	TRBJ2-2	CASSLRQGAIQPGELFF
TRBV10-3	-	TRBJ1-2	CATKGGVDGYTF
TRBV6-5	-	TRBJ1-1	CASNGRTPTEAFF
TRBV29-1	few	TRBJ2-1	CSVDTGADNEQFF
TRBV7-2	-	TRBJ2-7	CASSVRVGEQYF
TRBV9	-	TRBJ1-1	CASSVTDSPNTEAFF
TRBV29-1	-	TRBJ2-1	CSVKKTGGNEQFF
TRBV5-8	-	TRBJ1-1	CASSSSDSFYTEAFF
TRBV21-1	-	TRBJ1-1	CASSKEGRDRGNTEAFF
TRBV11-2	-	TRBJ2-3	CASSFRRGFRSMADTQYF
TRBV4-3	-	TRBJ2-3	CASSPTAGGNTDTQYF
TRBV9	-	TRBJ2-2	CASSSPSSLLAGERTGELFF
TRBV18	-	TRBJ2-1	CASSPMTSGRLGNEQFF
TRBV19	few	TRBJ2-7	CASSFGRQGSYEQYF
TRBV7-3	-	TRBJ2-3	CASSSHPRDTQYF
TRBV2	-	TRBJ1-6	CASLPASPHSPLHF
TRBV29-1	-	TRBJ1-1	CIGSGGQGAFF
TRBV6-2/TRBV6-3	once	TRBJ2-1	CASSLREAGGDEQFF
TRBV19	-	TRBJ2-6	CASSQDWYSGANVLTF
TRBV4-3	-	TRBJ1-5	CASSQDLGQPQHF
TRBV7-2	-	TRBJ2-2	CASSLDAGGRTGELFF
TRBV7-3	-	TRBJ2-3	CASSSSGRAPDTQYF
TRBV30	-	TRBJ2-7	CAWSPGSYEQYF
TRBV19	-	TRBJ2-1	CASSMAGGSYNEQFF
TRBV10-3	-	TRBJ2-3	CAISEGGRAGDTQYF
TRBV30	once	TRBJ2-7	CAWRDRGTHEQYF
TRBV18	few	TRBJ1-1	CASSRQGNTEAFF
TRBV6-5	-	TRBJ1-1	CASTHLPGQGTEAFF
TRBV7-3	-	TRBJ1-3	CASSDTRSGNTIYF
TRBV27	-	TRBJ1-6	CASTWGELSSPLHF
TRBV29-1	few	TRBJ2-1	CSVDGGADNEQFF
TRBV9	once	TRBJ1-5	CASSPHLRNQPQHF
TRBV7-9	-	TRBJ1-3	CASSADRLGAGNTIYF
TRBV24-1	-	TRBJ2-3	CATANRFSSTDTQYF
TRBV30	-	TRBJ1-4	CAWTSLPGEKLFF
TRBV11-1	once	TRBJ2-2	CASSIRTGGNGELFF
TRBV5-8	-	TRBJ1-2	CASSPAKAYRGLGGYTF
TRBV19	-	TRBJ1-5	CASSISVGGQPQHF
TRBV10-3	-	TRBJ2-3	CAIRGTSGRVGTDTQYF